A single sample gave rise to the 3 T cell receptor beta chains below, sequenced in a study of T cells in Graves' hyperthyroidism and ophthalmopathy (dated 2019 in TCRdb). The library was obtained by multiplex PCR. The sample was run on an Illumina HiSeq 2000. Amplification of TCR beta CDR3 regions was carried out from RNA transcripts. The TCR CDR3 was subjected to a first round of RT-PCR using the HTBI primer set and the Qiagen OneStep RT-PCR kit. TCRdb reprocessing: public reads trimmed at Q25 with fastp, clones called with MiXCR, in-frame beta chains kept. Here each entry gathers all rows of one CDR3 protein and keeps the most common genes and DNA. For this sample the table gives 480,000 or so distinct CDR3 sequences, of which 40% to 50% were detected only once. 44% of the sample goes to the ten largest clones. Sequencing input: peripheral blood or thyroid tissue (not recorded which). These receptors all come from an adult woman with Graves' disease, either hyperthyroidism or ophthalmopathy (not recorded which).

Worth noting for this clonotype: A much bigger clone sits one base away, suggesting this may be a read error. The chain has TRBV7-2 and TRBJ1-6; 7 bases fit TRBD1. Germline V CDR1 and CDR2: SGHTA, FQGNSA. Trimming took 6 bases from V and 8 from J; bases not matched to a gene: 7. The CDR3 is 14 residues long. This CDR3 reads CASRPGTAYSPLHF. The CDR3 DNA reads TGTGCCAGCAGACCCGGGACAGCCTATTCACCCCTCCACTTT.

This clonotype was counted a few times. This rearrangement joins TRBV9 to TRBJ2-3; tentatively, D is TRBD2 (5 bases). The germline gives CDR1 SGDLS, CDR2 YYNGEE. Between the trimmed V and J ends, which lost 0 bases and 2 bases, there was a span of 10 bases. The CDR3 is 15 amino acids. Here the CDR3 DNA reads TGTGCCAGCAGCGTAGCGGGATCGGCCACAGATACGCAGTATTTT. Translated: CASSVAGSATDTQYF. Full variable domain (rest looked up from reference TRBV9 and TRBJ2-3): DSGVTQTPKHLITATGQRVTLRCSPRSGDLSVYWYQQSLDQGLQFLIQYYNGEERAKGNILERFSAQQFPDLHSELNLSSLELGDSALYFCASSVAGSATDTQYFGPGTRLTVL.

The rearrangement uses TRBV7-2 and TRBJ1-2; tentative D call: TRBD1 (5 bases). The V end was cut by 3 bases, the J end by 10 bases, with 18 bases between. CDR3 length: 14 residues. In germline, CDR1 is SGHTA, CDR2 FQGNSA. The CDR3 here is CASSLGRTSAYYTF. CDR3 nucleotides: TGTGCCAGCAGCTTGGGTAGGACATCGGCCTACTACACCTTC.